Presented here are 30 T cell receptor beta chains from one specimen sequenced in a study of human T cells and chemical hapten exposure. Time point specified: patch test 3, about 24 weeks after DPC sensitization. Treatment of the sample: therapeutic diphenylcyclopropenone sensitization with weekly scalp DPC. TCRdb reprocessed the RACE reads via MiXCR and lists one record per CDR3 protein. The sample includes 80,000 to 100,000 distinct CDR3 sequences, 10% to 12% seen only once; the top ten take approximately 3.7%. The input for sequencing was whole blood, taken in connection with sensitization to the hapten diphenylcyclopropenone (DPC). These receptor sequences come from a woman between 45 and 65 years old with alopecia areata. Some clones in this sample may be carry-over from other donors' samples.

This clonotype was recorded many times. The chain joins TRBV28 to TRBJ2-5, with D possibly TRBD1 on 6 matching bases. Trimming cost V 6 bases and J 13 bases, with 21 bases left between them. CDR1 MDHEN and CDR2 SYDVKM come from the germline V gene. The CDR3 spans 13 residues. The CDR3 nucleotides read TGTGCCAGCAGCTCAGGGGCCGGTGGACGGGGGTACTTC. Protein: CASSSGAGGRGYF.

In its sample, this clonotype was seen many times. This chain links TRBV29-1 with TRBJ2-7; the match to TRBD1 covers 7 bases. This CDR3 spans 12 amino acids. Trimming took 6 bases from V and 4 from J; bases not matched to a gene: 6. Germline CDR1 and CDR2: SQVTM and ANQGSEA. The CDR3: CSVTGESYEQYF. The CDR3 nucleotides are TGCAGCGTAACAGGGGAGAGTTACGAGCAGTACTTC.

Only a few counts were recorded for this clonotype. The chain recombines TRBV6-2 or TRBV6-3 with TRBJ2-3; possibly TRBD2 for D (6 bases). Germline CDR1 and CDR2: MNHEY and SVGEGT. Trimming took off 4 bases at V and 6 bases at J, with 20 bases between the two ends. The CDR3 runs to 16 residues. For the CDR3, the DNA is TGTGCCAGCAGTTCCCCGGGACTCGCAAGGCGGGATACGCAGTATTTT. Translated: CASSSPGLARRDTQYF.

V usage is TRBV12-3 or TRBV12-4 and J usage is TRBJ1-3; no clear D gene. CDR3 length: 10 amino acids. V was clipped by 2 bases and J by 7 bases, with 0 bases between them. The CDR3 is CASSLNTIYF. The CDR3 nucleotides are TGTGCCAGCAGTTTAAACACCATATATTTT.

This clonotype appeared many times. The chain couples TRBV28 to TRBJ1-5, with D uncertain. The germline V gene encodes CDR1 MDHEN and CDR2 SYDVKM. This CDR3 contains 14 residues. V lost 2 bases and J 5 bases, leaving 10 bases between the germline ends. The CDR3: CASSLPTDHQPQHF. In DNA form, the CDR3 reads TGTGCCAGCAGTTTACCTACAGACCATCAGCCCCAGCATTTT.

There are many counts of this clonotype. This chain links TRBV11-2 with TRBJ2-5; maybe TRBD2 (5 bases). The ends were cut back, 4 bases at V and 5 bases at J, with 14 bases in the middle. Germline CDR1 SGHAT, CDR2 FQNNGV. This CDR3 is 14 amino acids long. CDR3 protein: CASSSTRGVETQYF. The CDR3 nucleotides are TGTGCCAGCAGCTCTACCCGGGGAGTGGAGACCCAGTACTTC. The whole variable domain, remainder taken from reference TRBV11-2 and TRBJ2-5, is EAGVAQSPRYKIIEKRQSVAFWCNPISGHATLYWYQQILGQGPKLLIQFQNNGVVDDSQLPKDRFSAERLKGVDSTLKIQPAKLEDSAVYLCASSSTRGVETQYFGPGTRLLVL.

V is TRBV20-1 and J is TRBJ2-7, with D hard to call. The CDR3 loop spans 16 amino acids. Deletions cut 0 bases from V and 7 bases from J, with 22 bases between. Germline V gene sequence: CDR1 DFQATT, CDR2 SNEGSKA (reference sequence). The CDR3 nucleotides read TGCAGTGCTAGAGATCGCAAGCCAGCACTCGAGAGGGAGCAGTACTTC. Translating it yields CSARDRKPALEREQYF.

The V and J genes are TRBV11-2 and TRBJ2-2; 8 nucleotides agree with TRBD1. The CDR3 consists of 16 residues. Germline V lookup: CDR1 SGHAT, CDR2 FQNNGV. Losses at the gene ends were 5 bases for V and 4 bases for J; bases not matched to a gene: 9. CDR3 nucleotides: TGTGCCAGCAGCAAATCCGGGACAGGAATCACCGGGGAGCTGTTTTTT. It yields the protein CASSKSGTGITGELFF.

This clonotype was seen a few times. This chain joins TRBV27 and TRBJ2-7, with 9 positions matching TRBD2. Germline V CDR1 and CDR2: MNHEY, SMNVEV (reference sequence). V lost 0 bases to trimming and J lost 0 bases; unmatched junction nucleotides: 9. The CDR3 is 18 residues long. Written as DNA, the CDR3 is TGTGCCAGCAGTTTATCTTATGGCGGGAGGGCTCCCTCCTACGAGCAGTACTTC. Translated, it gives CASSLSYGGRAPSYEQYF.

This clonotype came up a few times. The chain uses TRBV7-2 and TRBJ2-5; D possibly uses TRBD1 or TRBD2 (6 bases each). V was clipped by 1 base and J by 1 base, with 16 bases between them. From germline, CDR1 is SGHTA and CDR2 FQGNSA. CDR3 length: 17 residues. The DNA of the CDR3 is TGTGCCAGCAGCTTAGGCCGCCCTAGGGGGGCCCAAGAGACCCAGTACTTC. It yields the protein CASSLGRPRGAQETQYF.

This clonotype came up many times. This chain connects TRBV18 to TRBJ2-1; the match to TRBD1 covers 7 bases. CDR1 and CDR2 (germline): KGHSH, LQKENI. The CDR3 loop spans 14 amino acids. The V gene end was trimmed by 5 bases and the J gene end by 4 bases; junction bases not matched to a gene: 5. CDR3 nucleotides: TGTGCCAGCTCAGTTATGACAGGGTACAATGAGCAGTTCTTC. This sequence encodes CASSVMTGYNEQFF.

This chain connects TRBV19 to TRBJ2-5, with TRBD2 as a possible D gene (5 bases). Trimming removed 0 bases from V and 5 bases from J, with 16 bases in between. CDR1 LNHDA and CDR2 SQIVND come from the germline V gene (reference sequence). The length of the CDR3 is 16 residues. The CDR3, as DNA: TGTGCCAGTAGTATAGATTTCGACGCCTGGAGGGAGACCCAGTACTTC. As protein: CASSIDFDAWRETQYF.

This clonotype has at least ten counts. The J gene is TRBJ2-5, the V gene TRBV29-1; D remains ambiguous. The ends were cut back, 4 bases at V and 5 bases at J, with 8 bases in the middle. The CDR3 consists of 11 residues. Germline assignment: CDR1 SQVTM and CDR2 ANQGSEA. CDR3 sequence reads: CSVGPLETQYF. The CDR3 nucleotides are TGCAGCGTTGGGCCCCTCGAGACCCAGTACTTC. The complete variable domain, with remaining parts taken from reference TRBV29-1 and TRBJ2-5, reads SAVISQKPSRDICQRGTSLTIQCQVDSQVTMMFWYRQQPGQSLTLIATANQGSEATYESGFVIDKFPISRPNLTFSTLTVSNMSPEDSSIYLCSVGPLETQYFGPGTRLLVL.

Ten or more counts support this clonotype. The chain combines TRBV9 with TRBJ1-1; D is perhaps TRBD1 (5 bases). Germline V lookup: CDR1 SGDLS, CDR2 YYNGEE. Trimming took off 2 bases at V and 1 base at J, with 12 bases between the two ends. The CDR3 runs to 15 residues. In nucleotides, the CDR3 is TGTGCCAGCAGCGTTGGGGGACGGAGGAACACTGAAGCTTTCTTT. Translated, it gives CASSVGGRRNTEAFF.

This clonotype was seen more than once but under ten times. The genes are TRBV28 and TRBJ2-7, with 8 bases fitting TRBD1. V lost 4 bases to trimming and J lost 0 bases; unmatched junction nucleotides: 5. The V gene's germline CDR1 is MDHEN and CDR2 SYDVKM. The CDR3 length is 15 residues. The CDR3 sequence is CASSSQGAPSYEQYF. In nucleotides, the CDR3 is TGTGCCAGCAGTTCCCAGGGGGCTCCCTCCTACGAGCAGTACTTC.

This clonotype was counted a few times. The chain has TRBV5-1 and TRBJ2-1; unclear D gene. With 0 bases removed from V and 1 base from J, the gap between germline ends came to 8 bases. The germline gives CDR1 SGHRS, CDR2 YFSETQ. This CDR3 is built from 15 residues. DNA of the CDR3: TGCGCCAGCAGCTTGGAGGGATTGTCCTACAATGAGCAGTTCTTC. This encodes CASSLEGLSYNEQFF.

CDR3 sequence (DNA): TGTGCCAGCAGTTCACAGGTTGGAATAGCTTTCTTT. Amino acids: CASSSQVGIAFF. The V gene is TRBV28, the J gene TRBJ1-1; maybe TRBD1 (5 bases). The CDR3 runs to 12 residues. V lost 4 bases and J lost 10, with 13 bases in between. Germline V lookup: CDR1 MDHEN, CDR2 SYDVKM.

The chain combines TRBV11-2 with TRBJ2-7; no clear D gene. V was pared by 5 bases and J by 0 bases, with 5 bases between. Germline V lookup: CDR1 SGHAT, CDR2 FQNNGV. The CDR3 consists of 12 residues. The CDR3 is CASSPFSYEQYF. CDR3 in DNA: TGTGCCAGCAGCCCGTTCTCCTACGAGCAGTACTTC.

In DNA, the CDR3 is TGTGCCAGCAGCAAAAGGGGGGGACGGGATCCTTCCTACGAGCAGTACTTC. This sequence encodes CASSKRGGRDPSYEQYF. This rearrangement joins TRBV21-1 to TRBJ2-7; the D call in the table, TRBD1, was not verified against the DNA. TRBV21-1 is assigned pseudogene status. The CDR3 loop spans 17 amino acids.

The J gene is TRBJ2-3, the V gene TRBV29-1; TRBD2 agrees at 7 bases. CDR3 length equals 14 residues. The germline V gene has CDR1 SQVTM and CDR2 ANQGSEA. The J segment lost 3 bases and the V segment lost 5 bases, leaving 8 bases of the junction unmatched. DNA of the CDR3: TGCAGCGTTCCAAAGCGGGATGGGACAGATACGCAGTATTTT. Protein product: CSVPKRDGTDTQYF.

The chain uses TRBV19 and TRBJ1-2, with a possible D match to TRBD1 (6 bases). V was pared by 1 base and J by 3 bases, with 9 bases between. The CDR3 extends over 14 amino acids. CDR1 and CDR2 from the germline V gene are LNHDA and SQIVND (reference sequence). The CDR3 region has the DNA TGTGCCAGTAGTATAGGGGGGCGCGACTATGGCTACACCTTC. It specifies CASSIGGRDYGYTF.

This clonotype came up a few times. The rearrangement uses TRBV29-1 and TRBJ2-7; no reliable D call. CDR1 and CDR2 from the germline V gene are SQVTM and ANQGSEA. This CDR3 has 12 amino acids. The ends were cut back, 1 base at V and 6 bases at J, with 10 bases in the middle. CDR3 amino acids: CSVEGTRSEQYF. In DNA, the CDR3 is TGCAGCGTTGAAGGCACAAGATCCGAGCAGTACTTC.

This clonotype was observed at least ten times. The genes are TRBV2 and TRBJ2-3, with 9 bases matching TRBD2. This CDR3 region has 14 residues. The germline CDR1 and CDR2 sequences are SNHLY and FYNNEI. V trimming: 6 bases; J trimming: 5 bases; junction bases outside the gene matches: 6. The chain's CDR3 is CASRAGGPRDTQYF. The CDR3 coding sequence is TGTGCCAGCAGGGCGGGAGGGCCCCGAGATACGCAGTATTTT.

This clonotype has ten or more counts. The chain combines TRBV20-1 with TRBJ2-3, with 9 bases matching TRBD2. The trim removed 1 base at V and 1 base at J, leaving 3 bases unmatched. This CDR3 contains 15 residues. Germline V CDR1 and CDR2: DFQATT, SNEGSKA (reference sequence). For the CDR3, the DNA is TGCAGTGCTAGAGGATTAGCGGGGGGCACAGATACGCAGTATTTT. Protein sequence: CSARGLAGGTDTQYF.

This clonotype came up a few times. The rearrangement links TRBV6-5 to TRBJ1-5; D possibly corresponds to TRBD1 (5 bases). Trimming took off 5 bases at V and 0 bases at J, with 8 bases between the two ends. This CDR3 region has 14 residues. Germline V lookup: CDR1 MNHEY, CDR2 SVGAGI. The CDR3 reads CASSPDSSNQPQHF. CDR3 DNA sequence: TGTGCCAGCAGTCCCGACAGTAGCAATCAGCCCCAGCATTTT.

The chain recombines TRBV27 with TRBJ1-1; 11 positions match TRBD1. There are 17 residues in the CDR3. Germline assignment: CDR1 MNHEY and CDR2 SMNVEV (reference sequence). V dropped 9 bases and J dropped 0; count of bases not matched to a gene: 12. The CDR3 region is CASGPGTGGSLNTEAFF. CDR3 bases: TGTGCCAGTGGGCCCGGGACAGGGGGGTCGCTGAACACTGAAGCTTTCTTT.

The table lists this clonotype with many counts. The chain links TRBV12-3 or TRBV12-4 to TRBJ1-5; D is possibly TRBD1 (5 bases). The CDR3 has 16 amino acids. V lost 6 bases, J lost 0 bases, and 15 bases lay in between. CDR3 sequence: CASRRAGTYSNQPQHF. The DNA for the CDR3 is TGTGCCAGCAGGCGTGCAGGGACTTATAGCAATCAGCCCCAGCATTTT.

This clonotype was found many times. This CDR3 reads CSVRQDFLSGNTIYF. The CDR3 DNA sequence: TGCAGCGTAAGACAGGATTTCCTCTCTGGAAACACCATATATTTT. V usage is TRBV29-1 and J usage is TRBJ1-3; D possibly corresponds to TRBD1 (6 bases). Germline loops: CDR1 SQVTM, CDR2 ANQGSEA. CDR3 length equals 15 residues. With 6 bases removed from V and 0 bases from J, the gap between germline ends came to 15 bases.

Concerning this clonotype: The junction and the germline gene differ at one end; a read error may be behind it. The chain couples TRBV12-3 or TRBV12-4 to TRBJ2-1; D not certain. The CDR3 spans 16 residues. For the CDR3, the DNA is TGTGCCAGCAGTTTATTTGGATTCACCCCTCAGAGCCTACCCCTCTTC. The encoded protein is CASSLFGFTPQSLPLF.

The chain links TRBV4-2 to TRBJ1-2; D is undetermined. The CDR3 is made up of 12 amino acids. The V gene's germline CDR1 is LGHNA and CDR2 YNFKEQ. V lost 0 bases, J lost 4 bases, and 3 bases lay in between. The CDR3 region is CASSQDTYGYTF. CDR3 nucleotide sequence: TGTGCCAGCAGCCAAGATACCTATGGCTACACCTTC.